The 12 T cell receptor beta chains reported below all come from one sample, sequenced in a study of T cell clusters in autoimmune cytopenias. TRB rearrangements were amplified by touch-down multiplex PCR with mixed TRB-A/B primers. TCRdb reprocessed the multiplex PCR reads and reports one entry per CDR3 protein, with no DNA. The sample table includes some 15,000 distinct CDR3 sequences. TRB was amplified from 250 ng of peripheral blood genomic DNA per sample. Input material: peripheral blood. All receptors come from a human donor with an autoimmune cytopenia or autoimmune hepatitis (not recorded which).

The V call is TRBV28, the J call TRBJ2-7. This CDR3 contains 15 residues. Germline V gene sequence: CDR1 MDHEN, CDR2 SYDVKM. This CDR3 is CASSSPRTQRYEQYF.

This clonotype is deemed medium-sized (0.01 to 0.1%) by its frequency. The J gene is TRBJ1-2, the V gene TRBV15; TCRdb reports TRBD1, a call that lacks DNA to check it against. CDR1 is LNHNV and CDR2 is YYDKDF in the germline V gene (reference sequence). The CDR3 totals 12 residues. CDR3 sequence: CATSRSQERYTF.

The chain is built from TRBV7-2 and TRBJ1-2; TCRdb picks TRBD1, but there is no DNA to check that call. CDR1 and CDR2 from the germline V gene are SGHTA and FQGNSA. CDR3 size: 15 residues. CDR3 sequence: CASSSAGTGFPGYTF.

J is TRBJ1-5 and V is TRBV20-1; TCRdb returns TRBD1, unconfirmable since there is no DNA. Germline values: CDR1 DFQATT, CDR2 SNEGSKA (reference sequence). The CDR3 spans 16 residues. CDR3 loop: CSARDLADNSNQPQHF.

The chain employs TRBV7-9 and TRBJ2-3. The germline V gene has CDR1 SEHNR and CDR2 FQNEAQ (reference sequence). The CDR3 is made up of 11 amino acids. The CDR3 sequence is CASSFTDTQYF.

This clonotype is deemed medium-sized by its frequency. The CDR3 reads CASSRRLAGNTGELFF. The rearrangement uses TRBV12-3 or TRBV12-4 and TRBJ2-2; the TCRdb call, TRBD2, lacks DNA for checking. The CDR3 runs to 16 residues.

The chain has TRBV30 and TRBJ1-5; the TRBD1 assignment by TCRdb is unverifiable without DNA. From germline, CDR1 is GTSNPN and CDR2 SVGIG (reference sequence). This CDR3 is 16 amino acids long. The CDR3 protein is CAWSGYTGGSNQPQHF.

The chain is built from TRBV10-3 and TRBJ1-1; TCRdb outputs TRBD1, but without DNA this stays unchecked. CDR1 is ENHRY, CDR2 SYGVKD, per germline. CDR3 size: 15 residues. The CDR3 protein is CAISPSDSPNTEAFF.

The chain employs TRBV30 and TRBJ1-1; the D gene TCRdb calls, TRBD1, cannot be checked with no DNA. Looked up from germline, CDR1 is GTSNPN and CDR2 is SVGIG (reference sequence). The CDR3 totals 13 residues. The CDR3 here is CAYEQGSGTEAFF.

This clonotype is called medium-sized based on its frequency. This sequence joins TRBV6-5 and TRBJ1-2; TCRdb's D call of TRBD1 is untestable without DNA. The germline V gene has CDR1 MNHEY and CDR2 SVGAGI. The CDR3 length is 14 residues. The CDR3 sequence: CASSRGAGPYGYTF.

The chain combines TRBV6-1 with TRBJ2-1; TCRdb indicates TRBD1, and absent DNA this call remains unverified. In germline, CDR1 is MNHNS, CDR2 SASEGT. This CDR3 is 17 amino acids long. The CDR3 spells CASLAALGQGAHNEQFF.

The J gene is TRBJ2-7, the V gene TRBV12-3 or TRBV12-4. This CDR3 has 14 amino acids. CDR3 region: CASSHDGAPYEQYF.